This T cell receptor beta chain was recovered during a study of metastatic and nonmetastatic thyroid tumors. MiXCR re-clonotyped the PCR reads for TCRdb. The sample comprises 7,300 or so clones, more than 20% of which are singletons, and approximately 18% rests with the top ten. The CDR3 loop spans 13 amino acids. Trimming removed 3 bases from V and 6 bases from J; junction bases left unmatched: 5. Germline CDR1 reads SGHAT; CDR2 reads FQNNGV. All patients were untreated before thyroid surgery. The chain carries TRBV11-2 and TRBJ2-7, with 7 bases aligning to TRBD1. The specimen was adjacent normal tissue. This receptor was obtained from a female donor with papillary thyroid cancer or a benign thyroid nodule (not recorded which). Some clones in this sample may be carry-over from other donors' samples. CDR3 amino acids: CASSFSTGLEQYF. As DNA, the CDR3 is TGTGCCAGCAGCTTTTCGACAGGGCTCGAGCAGTACTTC.